The 20 T cell receptor beta chains presented below share a single source sample, sequenced in a study of shared clonotypes between healthy human individuals (dated by TCRdb to 2020 to 2021). The library was built by means of the immunoSEQ multiplex PCR assay. TCRdb holds this immuneACCESS table with in-frame rearrangements only. Some clones are missing; in checked studies, unresolved V genes explain under half, and the rest has no known cause. The sample table contains about 2.4 million clones; only one count was recorded for 80% to 95% of them. In total, the top ten clones hold approximately 0.35% of the sample. Input material: naive CD4+ T cells from PBMCs. What this sample's cell subset or site label stands for: CD45RA+ positively selected. Receptor source: a man aged 18-30 years in good health. Some clones in this sample may be carry-over from other donors' samples.

The chain links TRBV28 to TRBJ2-1; D is ambiguous. CDR3 length: 15 amino acids. The V gene's germline CDR1 is MDHEN and CDR2 SYDVKM. V was clipped by 8 bases and J by 0 bases, with 14 bases between them. CDR3 region: CASYKGPSSYNEQFF. The CDR3, as DNA: TGTGCCAGCTATAAGGGCCCGAGCTCCTACAATGAGCAGTTCTTC.

V gene TRBV30 combines with J gene TRBJ2-7; 9 bases agree with TRBD2. The CDR3 consists of 18 residues. V lost 0 bases, J lost 7 bases, and 19 bases stayed unmatched. The germline gives CDR1 GTSNPN, CDR2 SVGIG (reference sequence). The CDR3 protein is CAWSVSRFGLAGFGEQYF. CDR3 coding DNA: TGTGCCTGGAGTGTGTCCAGGTTCGGGCTAGCGGGATTCGGGGAGCAGTACTTC.

The V and J genes are TRBV28 and TRBJ2-5, with D maybe TRBD2 (6 bases). CDR3 length: 15 residues. Trimming took 8 bases from V and 5 from J, leaving 21 bases between them. Looked up from germline, CDR1 is MDHEN and CDR2 is SYDVKM. CDR3 region: CASREWRAGGETQYF. The CDR3, as DNA: TGTGCCAGCCGAGAGTGGAGGGCAGGAGGGGAGACCCAGTACTTC.

CDR3 residues: CASSLTGDPSGYF. CDR3 nucleotides: TGTGCCAGCAGTTTGACAGGGGATCCTTCCGGGTACTTC. V is TRBV6-8 and J is TRBJ2-7, with 8 bases aligning to TRBD1. The CDR3 runs 13 residues. CDR1 and CDR2 (germline): MNHGY, SAAAGT. With V trimmed by 4 bases and J by 12 bases, 11 bases remained unmatched.

The genes are TRBV9 and TRBJ2-7; D gene unclear. V was shortened by 3 bases and J by 3 bases, with 10 bases between the two germline ends. Germline CDR1 reads SGDLS; CDR2 reads YYNGEE. This CDR3 has 13 amino acids. The CDR3 nucleotides read TGTGCCAGCAGCGCTCGGGCGAACTACGAGCAGTACTTC. Its protein product is CASSARANYEQYF.

This sequence joins TRBV19 and TRBJ1-2; the D gene is possibly TRBD1 (5 bases). The CDR3 consists of 14 residues. Trimming stripped 9 bases from V and 5 bases from J, with 19 bases between. Germline CDR1 LNHDA, CDR2 SQIVND (reference sequence). The CDR3 reads CASSLRWGTYGYTF. DNA for the CDR3: TGTGCCAGCAGTCTTAGGTGGGGGACGTATGGCTACACCTTC.

This clone was observed once. V usage is TRBV28 and J usage is TRBJ1-1; tentative D call: TRBD1 (5 bases). Germline CDR1 is MDHEN and CDR2 is SYDVKM. The CDR3 contains 14 residues. V was trimmed by 3 bases and J by 8 bases, leaving 16 bases between them. The CDR3 nucleotides read TGTGCCAGCAGTTTTCATCCAGGGTCGCCAGAAGCTTTCTTT. The encoded protein is CASSFHPGSPEAFF.

V gene TRBV28 combines with J gene TRBJ1-2; D is unresolved. The CDR3 has 13 amino acids. Trimming removed 7 bases from V and 2 bases from J, with 11 bases in between. Germline values: CDR1 MDHEN, CDR2 SYDVKM. CDR3 residues: CASNSQINYGYTF. As DNA, the CDR3 is TGTGCCAGCAACAGCCAAATAAACTATGGCTACACCTTC.

V gene TRBV5-1 combines with J gene TRBJ1-2, with 8 bases lining up with TRBD1. With V trimmed by 7 bases and J by 3 bases, 8 bases remained unmatched. Germline V lookup: CDR1 SGHRS, CDR2 YFSETQ. The CDR3 is made up of 14 amino acids. CDR3 sequence: CASSQDREHYGYTF. CDR3 in DNA: TGCGCCAGCTCGCAGGACAGGGAGCACTATGGCTACACCTTC.

CDR3 sequence reads: CATRDGTIRFPQHF. CDR3 bases: TGTGCCACTCGAGACGGCACAATCCGTTTTCCCCAGCATTTT. This chain connects TRBV19 to TRBJ1-5; the D is unclear. Germline V gene lookup returns CDR1 LNHDA and CDR2 SQIVND (reference sequence). There are 14 residues in the CDR3. V lost 10 bases, J lost 10 bases, and 23 bases lay in between.

CDR3 in amino acids: CASSTRLAGAYNEQFF. The CDR3, as DNA: TGTGCCAGCAGCACCCGACTAGCGGGAGCCTACAATGAGCAGTTCTTC. The rearrangement links TRBV7-9 to TRBJ2-1; the match to TRBD2 covers 12 bases. The CDR3 is 16 amino acids. Germline CDR1 and CDR2: SEHNR and FQNEAQ (reference sequence). The V and J ends lost 5 bases and 2 bases, in that order; junction bases with no gene match: 4.

V usage is TRBV6-1 and J usage is TRBJ1-1, with D unclear. This CDR3 spans 15 amino acids. Trimming pared 2 bases from V and 3 bases from J, leaving 13 bases between. Germline-derived CDR1 and CDR2 are MNHNS and SASEGT. CDR3 protein: CASSELRPGDTEAFF. Here the CDR3 DNA reads TGTGCCAGCAGTGAACTTCGACCGGGTGACACTGAAGCTTTCTTT.

The CDR3 here is CASSRTSLFDEQFF. For the CDR3, the DNA is TGTGCCAGCAGTCGGACTAGTTTGTTCGATGAGCAGTTCTTC. The rearrangement links TRBV28 to TRBJ2-1; 7 bases agree with TRBD2. The CDR3 spans 14 residues. CDR1 and CDR2 (germline): MDHEN, SYDVKM. The trim removed 5 bases at V and 8 bases at J, leaving 9 bases unmatched. The complete variable domain, with remaining parts taken from reference TRBV28 and TRBJ2-1, reads DVKVTQSSRYLVKRTGEKVFLECVQDMDHENMFWYRQDPGLGLRLIYFSYDVKMKEKGDIPEGYSVSREKKERFSLILESASTNQTSMYLCASSRTSLFDEQFFGPGTRLTVL.

This clone was recorded only once. The rearrangement joins TRBV11-2 to TRBJ1-1; 9 positions agree with TRBD1. V gave up 5 bases and J gave up 5 bases; unmatched junction bases: 6. Germline V CDR1 and CDR2: SGHAT, FQNNGV. The CDR3 covers 14 residues. The chain's CDR3 is CASSPGTGRTEAFF. The CDR3 region has the DNA TGTGCCAGCAGCCCGGGGACAGGGAGGACTGAAGCTTTCTTT.

The chain recombines TRBV28 with TRBJ2-3, with TRBD2 matching 14 bases. The junction had 6 bases not matched to a gene; V was cut back by 5 bases and J by 2 bases. CDR3 length equals 17 residues. Germline CDR1 is MDHEN and CDR2 is SYDVKM. This CDR3 is CASSLPGLAGVTDTQYF. Written as DNA, the CDR3 is TGTGCCAGCAGTCTACCGGGACTAGCGGGAGTCACAGATACGCAGTATTTT.

This clone occurred once. The same CDR3 arises from other DNA sequences in this sample as well. V gene TRBV28 combines with J gene TRBJ1-2; no reliable D call. Per germline, CDR1 MDHEN and CDR2 SYDVKM. V lost 1 base and J lost 2, with 8 bases in between. The CDR3 length is 14 residues. In DNA form, the CDR3 reads TGTGCCAGCAGTTTATTAGGAGGAAACTATGGCTACACCTTC. Protein: CASSLLGGNYGYTF.

The chain is built from TRBV18 and TRBJ2-7; D might be TRBD1 (5 bases). This CDR3 region has 13 residues. The germline gives CDR1 KGHSH, CDR2 LQKENI. V lost 2 bases and J lost 6, with 11 bases in between. CDR3 amino acids: CASSPFNQGEQYF. The CDR3 nucleotides read TGTGCCAGCTCACCATTCAATCAGGGCGAGCAGTACTTC.

V gene TRBV7-2 combines with J gene TRBJ2-1, with D possibly TRBD2 on 6 matching bases. Trimming took off 3 bases at V and 1 base at J, with 13 bases between the two ends. CDR3 length: 16 residues. CDR1 SGHTA and CDR2 FQGNSA come from the germline V gene. CDR3 bases: TGTGCCAGCAGCTTGGGCGGGGTAAGGTCCTACAATGAGCAGTTCTTC. This translates into CASSLGGVRSYNEQFF. The full variable domain, its missing parts supplied by reference TRBV7-2 and TRBJ2-1, is GAGVSQSPSNKVTEKGKDVELRCDPISGHTALYWYRQSLGQGLEFLIYFQGNSAPDKSGLPSDRFSAERTGGSVSTLTIQRTQQEDSAVYLCASSLGGVRSYNEQFFGPGTRLTVL.

The rearrangement joins TRBV27 to TRBJ2-5, with D tentatively TRBD2 (5 bases). Per the germline V gene, CDR1 is MNHEY and CDR2 is SMNVEV (reference sequence). V lost 4 bases to trimming and J lost 7 bases, with 19 bases between them. The CDR3 runs 15 residues. In DNA, the CDR3 is TGTGCCAGCAGTTCCCGTACTAGATCCTCCGGGACCCAGTACTTC. Translating gives CASSSRTRSSGTQYF.

The J gene is TRBJ1-4, the V gene TRBV7-2; maybe TRBD1 (6 bases). The germline V gene has CDR1 SGHTA and CDR2 FQGNSA. The V and J ends lost 2 bases and 6 bases respectively, with 13 bases between them. The CDR3 has 15 amino acids. This CDR3 is CASSLILAGDEKLFF. DNA of the CDR3: TGTGCCAGCAGCTTAATTTTGGCAGGGGATGAAAAACTGTTTTTT.